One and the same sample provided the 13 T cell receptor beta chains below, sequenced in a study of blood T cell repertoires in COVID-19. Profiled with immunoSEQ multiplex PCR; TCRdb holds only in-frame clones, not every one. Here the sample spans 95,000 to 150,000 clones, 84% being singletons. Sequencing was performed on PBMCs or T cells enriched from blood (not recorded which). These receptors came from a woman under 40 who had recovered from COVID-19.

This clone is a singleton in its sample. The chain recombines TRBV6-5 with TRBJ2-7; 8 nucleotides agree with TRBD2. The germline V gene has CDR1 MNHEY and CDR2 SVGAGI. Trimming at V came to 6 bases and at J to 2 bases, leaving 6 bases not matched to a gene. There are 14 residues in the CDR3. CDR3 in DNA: TGTGCCAGCAGACCCAGCGGGAGAACCTACGAGCAGTACTTC. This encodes CASRPSGRTYEQYF.

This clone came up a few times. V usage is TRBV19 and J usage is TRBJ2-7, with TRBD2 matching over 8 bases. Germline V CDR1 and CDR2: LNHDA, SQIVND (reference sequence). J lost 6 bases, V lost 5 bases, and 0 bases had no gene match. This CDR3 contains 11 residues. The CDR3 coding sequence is TGTGCCAGTAGTGCGGGAGGCGAGCAGTACTTC. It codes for CASSAGGEQYF.

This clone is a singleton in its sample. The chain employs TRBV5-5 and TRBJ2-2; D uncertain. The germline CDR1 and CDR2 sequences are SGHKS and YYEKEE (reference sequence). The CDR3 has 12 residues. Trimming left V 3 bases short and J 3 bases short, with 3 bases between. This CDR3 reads CASSYYTGELFF. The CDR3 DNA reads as TGTGCCAGCAGCTACTACACCGGGGAGCTGTTTTTT.

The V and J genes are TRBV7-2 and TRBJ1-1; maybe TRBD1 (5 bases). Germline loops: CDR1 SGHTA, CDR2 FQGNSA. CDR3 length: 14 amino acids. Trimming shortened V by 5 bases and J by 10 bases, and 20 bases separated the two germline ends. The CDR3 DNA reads TGTGCCAGCAGCCTCAGAGGTGGATCACAGGCAGCTTTCTTT. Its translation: CASSLRGGSQAAFF.

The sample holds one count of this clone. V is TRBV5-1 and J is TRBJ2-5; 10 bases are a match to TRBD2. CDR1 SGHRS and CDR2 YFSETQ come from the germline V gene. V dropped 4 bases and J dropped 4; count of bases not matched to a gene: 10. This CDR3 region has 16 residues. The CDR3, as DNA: TGCGCCAGCAGCCGATTGAGCCCTAGCGGGGGAGAGACCCAGTACTTC. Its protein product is CASSRLSPSGGETQYF.

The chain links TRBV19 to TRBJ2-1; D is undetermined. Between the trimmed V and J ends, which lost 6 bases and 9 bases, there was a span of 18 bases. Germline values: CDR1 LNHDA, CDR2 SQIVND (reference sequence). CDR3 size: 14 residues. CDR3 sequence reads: CASRKYGEEAEQFF. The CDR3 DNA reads TGTGCCAGTAGGAAGTACGGCGAAGAGGCTGAGCAGTTCTTC.

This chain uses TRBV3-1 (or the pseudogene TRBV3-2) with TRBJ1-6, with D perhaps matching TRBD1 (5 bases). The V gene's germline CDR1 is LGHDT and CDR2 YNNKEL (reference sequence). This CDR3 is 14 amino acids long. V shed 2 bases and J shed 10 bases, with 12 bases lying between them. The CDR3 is CASSQSGFNSPLHF. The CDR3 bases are TGTGCCAGCAGCCAATCAGGGTTCAACTCACCCCTCCACTTT.

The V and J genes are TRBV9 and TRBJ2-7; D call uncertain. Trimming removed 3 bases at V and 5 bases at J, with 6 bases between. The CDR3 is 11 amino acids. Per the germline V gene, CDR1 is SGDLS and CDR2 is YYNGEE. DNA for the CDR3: TGTGCCAGCAGCGCCTACGACGAGCAGTACTTC. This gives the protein CASSAYDEQYF.

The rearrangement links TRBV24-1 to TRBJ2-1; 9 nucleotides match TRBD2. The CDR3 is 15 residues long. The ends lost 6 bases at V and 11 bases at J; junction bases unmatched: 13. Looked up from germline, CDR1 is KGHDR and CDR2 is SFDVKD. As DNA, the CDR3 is TGTGCCACCAGTTTTAGGCGGGAGGGCCTTTGGAAGCAGTTCTTC. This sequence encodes CATSFRREGLWKQFF.

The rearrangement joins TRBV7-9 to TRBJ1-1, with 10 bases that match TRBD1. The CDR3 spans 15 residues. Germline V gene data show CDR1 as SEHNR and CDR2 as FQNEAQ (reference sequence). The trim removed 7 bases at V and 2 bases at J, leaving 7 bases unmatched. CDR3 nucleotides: TGTGCCAGCAAACGGGGACAGGGGACAAACACTGAAGCTTTCTTT. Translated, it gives CASKRGQGTNTEAFF.

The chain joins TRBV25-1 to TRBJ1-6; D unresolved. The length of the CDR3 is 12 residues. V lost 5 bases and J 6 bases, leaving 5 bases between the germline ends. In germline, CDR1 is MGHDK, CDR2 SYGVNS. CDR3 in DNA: TGTGCCAGCAGTCTTCCTAATTCACCCCTCCACTTT. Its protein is CASSLPNSPLHF.

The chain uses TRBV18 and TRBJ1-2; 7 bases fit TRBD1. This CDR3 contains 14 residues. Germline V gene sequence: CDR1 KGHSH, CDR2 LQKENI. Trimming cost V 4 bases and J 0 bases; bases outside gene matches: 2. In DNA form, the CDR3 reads TGTGCCAGCTCACGACAGGGTGCTAACTATGGCTACACCTTC. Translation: CASSRQGANYGYTF.

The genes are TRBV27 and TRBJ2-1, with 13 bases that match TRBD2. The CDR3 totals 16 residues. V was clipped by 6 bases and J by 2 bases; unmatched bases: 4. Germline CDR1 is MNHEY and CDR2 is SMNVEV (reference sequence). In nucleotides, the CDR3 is TGTGCCAGCAGCCGGGGACTAGCGGGACCCTACAATGAGCAGTTCTTC. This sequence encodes CASSRGLAGPYNEQFF.